Here is one T cell receptor beta chain with its context. No cognate antigen has been identified for it. No much larger clone is present one base from it, and per-base qualities are unavailable. Libraries were made using 5' RACE. Sequencing was carried out with an Illumina HiSeq 2000. A universal primer binding site was introduced by template switching, and a unique molecular identifier was present in the final cDNA, enabling accurate counting of TCR cDNA molecules. Specific primers in the conserved constant-segment region were used to synthesize first-strand cDNA for TCR alpha and beta chains. To control for contamination, every cDNA library carried two barcodes: a SMART-Mk sample barcode plus Illumina barcodes. TruSeq adapter sequences and Illumina sample barcodes were added in two successive PCR steps. Sequencing of the TCR alpha and beta cDNA libraries was done on the Illumina HiSeq platform using custom primers. The study's own analysis went as follows. Unique molecular identifiers were extracted from raw reads with MiGEC, and CDR3 positions were determined with MiXCR. For each individual, recombination models were inferred using an EM algorithm with the repgenHMM and IGoR tools. Shared clonotypes were analyzed with the tcR package in R, and sharing was normalized by the product of cloneset sizes. To study raw recombination without the effects of thymic and clonal selection, out-of-frame nonproductive sequences were analyzed. TCRdb trimmed the raw reads at Q25, called clones with MiXCR and kept productive beta chains. Every distinct CDR3 protein forms one entry, paired with its most common genes and DNA. For this entry, the V and J calls and clone size follow TCRdb and not the study's own pipeline. The sample has hundreds of thousands of distinct CDR3 sequences on record, roughly 6% of them singletons. The biggest ten clones account for around 2% of the sample.

Taken from cysteine to phenylalanine, the CDR3 has 14 residues. Here the CDR3 DNA is all that survives: 42 bases in frame from base 1. The germline V gene supplies CDR1 SGHDT and CDR2 YYEEEE. Trimming removed 3 bases from V and 7 bases from J; the gene matches leave 5 bases unexplained. The record originates from a study of identical twins (dated by TCRdb to 2015 to 2016). Concerning the study at large: To test whether fetal clonotypes persist, the study used deep sequencing on TCR alpha and beta repertoires from monozygotic twins, unrelated adults of various ages, and cord blood. To rule out contamination, replicate twin experiments were performed at different times with different library preparation protocols. Findings and caveats that apply to the study as a whole: Invariant T cells such as MAIT and iNKT could partly confound zero-insertion analyses, though diverse VJ usage argued against this for most clonotypes. Excess twin sharing in beta out-of-frame sequences was weaker because fewer shared sequences lowered the signal-to-noise ratio. Recombination models systematically underestimated out-of-frame TCR alpha sharing in monozygotic twins but agreed with sharing between unrelated individuals. Because the same donors could not be followed over many years, the conclusions depended on cross-sectional statistical analysis. Out-of-frame TCR alpha sequences shared between twins showed an excess of low generation-probability sequences compared with coincidental sharing between unrelated individuals. Fewer insertions were carried by abundant cord blood beta clonotypes; a weaker similar trend was observed in young adult naive repertoires, while no such trend was observed in memory repertoires.

Every donor in the study was a healthy Caucasian. The study also sequenced three unrelated non-twin adults: a male aged 18 to 29, a male aged 50 to 60 and a female aged 50 to 60. Miltenyi CD45RO+ enrichment and human naive T-cell isolation kits were used to isolate memory (CD45RO+) and naive T cells from PBMC. The receptor comes from a man between 18 and 35 years old in good health. Sequenced sample: naive T cells sorted from blood. The sample's cell subset or site label is to be understood as: cells isolated with a human naive T-cell isolation kit. The rearranged chain carries TRBV5-6 and TRBJ2-1; TRBD1 fits 9 bases in the junction. The CDR3 sequence is CASSWGDRENEQFF. The sequenced DNA: TGTGCCAGCAGCTGGGGGGACAGGGAGAATGAGCAGTTCTTC.